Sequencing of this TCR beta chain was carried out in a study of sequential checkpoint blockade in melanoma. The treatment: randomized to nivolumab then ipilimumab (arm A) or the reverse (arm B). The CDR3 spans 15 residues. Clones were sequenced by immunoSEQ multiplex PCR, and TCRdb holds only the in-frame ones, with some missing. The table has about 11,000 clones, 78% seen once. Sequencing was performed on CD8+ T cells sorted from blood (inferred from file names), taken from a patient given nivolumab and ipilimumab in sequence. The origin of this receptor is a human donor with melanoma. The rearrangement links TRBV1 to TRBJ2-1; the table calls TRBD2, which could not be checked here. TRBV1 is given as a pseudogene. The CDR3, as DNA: TGCACCAGCAGTTCTAGCGGGAGAGACCGGGATGAGCAGTTCTTC. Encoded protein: CTSSSSGRDRDEQFF.